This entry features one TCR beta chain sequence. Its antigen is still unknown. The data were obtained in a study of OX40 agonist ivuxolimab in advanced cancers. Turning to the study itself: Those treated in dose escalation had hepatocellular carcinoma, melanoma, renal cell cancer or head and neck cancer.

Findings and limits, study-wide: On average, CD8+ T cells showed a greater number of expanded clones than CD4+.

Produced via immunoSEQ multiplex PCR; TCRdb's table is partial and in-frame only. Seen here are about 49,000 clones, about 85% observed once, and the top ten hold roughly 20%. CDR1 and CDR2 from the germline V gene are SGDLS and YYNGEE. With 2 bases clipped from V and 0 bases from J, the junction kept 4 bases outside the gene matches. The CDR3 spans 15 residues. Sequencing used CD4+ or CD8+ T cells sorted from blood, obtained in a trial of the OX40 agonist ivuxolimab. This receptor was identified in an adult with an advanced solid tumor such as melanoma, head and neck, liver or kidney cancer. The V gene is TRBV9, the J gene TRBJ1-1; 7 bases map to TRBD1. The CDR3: CASSVGQPVNTEAFF. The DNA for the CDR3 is TGTGCCAGCAGCGTGGGACAGCCCGTGAACACTGAAGCTTTCTTT.